This T cell receptor (beta chain) was recorded in a study of blood T cells in healthy people across ages. The study, taken as a whole, reports: In long-lived donors, naive CD4+ cell counts and diversity exceeded those of aged donors.

Germline-derived CDR1 and CDR2 are SGHVS and FNYEAQ. CDR3 length: 14 residues. With V trimmed by 5 bases and J by 5 bases, 8 bases remained unmatched. Isolated per sample were at least 6 million PBMCs. About this clonotype itself: What it binds is unknown.

PCR was performed a second time for 7 to 11 cycles using a sample-barcoded 5' primer and a J-beta primer mix. Every cDNA molecule carried a tag from a template-switch adaptor bearing 12 random nucleotides. Via MiXCR, TCRdb re-called the 5' RACE reads, giving one row per CDR3 protein. Of 700,000 or so distinct CDR3 sequences listed, roughly 20% are singletons. The source of this sequence is a man aged 70-80 years in good health. This sequence joins TRBV7-6 and TRBJ1-1, with 7 bases identical to TRBD1. Sequenced input: blood. The CDR3 nucleotides read TGTGCCAGCAGCCCAGTGGACAGGTTGACTGAAGCTTTCTTT. The encoded protein is CASSPVDRLTEAFF.